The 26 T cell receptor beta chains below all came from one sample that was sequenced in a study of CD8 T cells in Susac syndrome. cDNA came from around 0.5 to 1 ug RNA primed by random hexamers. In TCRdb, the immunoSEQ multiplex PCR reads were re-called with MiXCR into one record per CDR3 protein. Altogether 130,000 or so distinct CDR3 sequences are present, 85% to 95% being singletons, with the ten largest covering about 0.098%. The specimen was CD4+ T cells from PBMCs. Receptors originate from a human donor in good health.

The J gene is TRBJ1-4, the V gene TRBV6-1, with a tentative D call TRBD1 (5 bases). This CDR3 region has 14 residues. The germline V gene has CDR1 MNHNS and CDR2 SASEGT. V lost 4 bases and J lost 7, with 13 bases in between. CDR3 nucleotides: TGTGCCAGCAGTGCCGACAGATTGGGTGAAAAACTGTTTTTT. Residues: CASSADRLGEKLFF.

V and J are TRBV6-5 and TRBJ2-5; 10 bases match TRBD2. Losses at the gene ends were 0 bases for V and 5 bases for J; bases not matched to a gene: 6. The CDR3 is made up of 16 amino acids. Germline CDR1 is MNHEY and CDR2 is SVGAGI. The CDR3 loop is CASSYSASGRGETQYF. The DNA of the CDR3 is TGTGCCAGCAGTTACTCGGCTAGCGGGAGAGGCGAGACCCAGTACTTC.

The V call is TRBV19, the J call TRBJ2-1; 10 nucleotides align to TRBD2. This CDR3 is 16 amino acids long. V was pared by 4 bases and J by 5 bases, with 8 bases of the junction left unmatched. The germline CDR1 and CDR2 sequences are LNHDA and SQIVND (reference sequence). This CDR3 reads CASSTLAGGRDNEQFF. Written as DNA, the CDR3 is TGTGCCAGTAGTACATTAGCGGGAGGAAGAGACAATGAGCAGTTCTTC.

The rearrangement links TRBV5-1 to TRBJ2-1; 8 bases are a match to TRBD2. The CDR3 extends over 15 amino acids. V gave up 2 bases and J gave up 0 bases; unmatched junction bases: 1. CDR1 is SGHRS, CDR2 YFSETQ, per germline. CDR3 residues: CASSLLADSYNEQFF. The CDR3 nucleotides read TGCGCCAGCAGCTTACTAGCGGACTCCTACAATGAGCAGTTCTTC.

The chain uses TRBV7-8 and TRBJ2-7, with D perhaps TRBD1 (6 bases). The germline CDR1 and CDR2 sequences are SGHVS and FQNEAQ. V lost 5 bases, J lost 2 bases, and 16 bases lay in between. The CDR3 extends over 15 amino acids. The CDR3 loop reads CASSAMGASTYEQYF. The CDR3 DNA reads TGTGCCAGCAGCGCCATGGGGGCTAGTACCTACGAGCAGTACTTC.

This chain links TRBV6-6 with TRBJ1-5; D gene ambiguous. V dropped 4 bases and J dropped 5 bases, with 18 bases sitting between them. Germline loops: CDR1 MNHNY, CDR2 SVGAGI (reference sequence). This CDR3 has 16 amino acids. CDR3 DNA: TGTGCCAGCAGTTTCGCGGACGCCGGGCCCTATCAGCCCCAGCATTTT. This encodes CASSFADAGPYQPQHF.

The CDR3 sequence: CASSLGGASGSEQYF. CDR3 sequence (DNA): TGTGCCAGCAGCCTCGGGGGAGCTAGCGGGAGCGAGCAGTACTTC. The J gene is TRBJ2-7, the V gene TRBV6-2 or TRBV6-3; 10 nucleotides line up with TRBD2. The germline gives CDR1 MNHEY, CDR2 SVGEGT. CDR3 size: 15 residues. Trimming took 6 bases from V and 6 from J; bases not matched to a gene: 11.

The CDR3 DNA reads as TGTGCCAGCAGCTCCGGGATCTACACTGAAGCTTTCTTT. It translates to CASSSGIYTEAFF. The V call is TRBV13, the J call TRBJ1-1, with no clear D. With 4 bases removed from V and 3 bases from J, the gap between germline ends came to 9 bases. CDR1 is PRHDT, CDR2 FYEKMQ, per germline (reference sequence). The CDR3 extends over 13 amino acids.

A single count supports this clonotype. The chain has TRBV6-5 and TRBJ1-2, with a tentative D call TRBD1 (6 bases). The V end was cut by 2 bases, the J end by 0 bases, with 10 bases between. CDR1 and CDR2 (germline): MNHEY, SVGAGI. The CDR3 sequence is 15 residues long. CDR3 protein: CASSYGGLPNYGYTF. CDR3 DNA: TGTGCCAGCAGTTACGGGGGGCTCCCTAACTATGGCTACACCTTC.

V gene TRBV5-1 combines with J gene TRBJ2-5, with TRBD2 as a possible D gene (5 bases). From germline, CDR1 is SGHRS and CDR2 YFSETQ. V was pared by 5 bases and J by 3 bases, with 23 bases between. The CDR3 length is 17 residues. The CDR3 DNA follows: TGCGCCAGCAGACTCGGATATGATCGGGAAATAAAAGAGACCCAGTACTTC. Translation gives CASRLGYDREIKETQYF.

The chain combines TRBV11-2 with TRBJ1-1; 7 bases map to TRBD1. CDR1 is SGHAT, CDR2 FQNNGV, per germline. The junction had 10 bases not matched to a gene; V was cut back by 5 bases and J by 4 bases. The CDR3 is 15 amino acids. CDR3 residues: CASSVPGGRLTEAFF. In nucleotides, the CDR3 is TGTGCCAGCAGCGTCCCAGGGGGACGGCTCACTGAAGCTTTCTTT.

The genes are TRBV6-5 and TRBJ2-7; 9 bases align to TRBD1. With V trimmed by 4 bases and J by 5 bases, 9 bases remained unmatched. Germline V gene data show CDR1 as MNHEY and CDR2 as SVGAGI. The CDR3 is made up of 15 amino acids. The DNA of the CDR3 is TGTGCCAGCAGTTCCTCTAACAGGGGGCTAAACGAGCAGTACTTC. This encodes CASSSSNRGLNEQYF.

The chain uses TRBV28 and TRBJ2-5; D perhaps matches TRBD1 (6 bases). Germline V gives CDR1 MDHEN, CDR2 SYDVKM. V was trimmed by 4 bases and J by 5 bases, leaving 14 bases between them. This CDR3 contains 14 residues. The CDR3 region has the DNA TGTGCCAGCAGTTCTGGACAGTTAGGGGAGACCCAGTACTTC. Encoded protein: CASSSGQLGETQYF.

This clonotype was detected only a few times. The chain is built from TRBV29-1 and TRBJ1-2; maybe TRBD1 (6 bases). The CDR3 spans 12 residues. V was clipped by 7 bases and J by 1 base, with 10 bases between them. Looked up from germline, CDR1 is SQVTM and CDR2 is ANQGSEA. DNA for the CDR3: TGCAGCGCCGGACAGTTTAACTATGGCTACACCTTC. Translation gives CSAGQFNYGYTF. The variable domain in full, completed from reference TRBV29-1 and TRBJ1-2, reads SAVISQKPSRDICQRGTSLTIQCQVDSQVTMMFWYRQQPGQSLTLIATANQGSEATYESGFVIDKFPISRPNLTFSTLTVSNMSPEDSSIYLCSAGQFNYGYTFGSGTRLTVV.

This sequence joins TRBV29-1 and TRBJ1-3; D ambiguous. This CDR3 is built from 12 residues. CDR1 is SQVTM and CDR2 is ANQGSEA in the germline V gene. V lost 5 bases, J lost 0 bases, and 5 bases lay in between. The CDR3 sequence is CSVTYSGNTIYF. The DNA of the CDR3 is TGCAGCGTTACCTACTCTGGAAACACCATATATTTT.

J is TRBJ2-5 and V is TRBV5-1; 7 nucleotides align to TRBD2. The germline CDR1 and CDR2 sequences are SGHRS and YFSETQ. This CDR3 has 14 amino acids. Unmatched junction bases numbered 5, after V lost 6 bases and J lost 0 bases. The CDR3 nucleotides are TGCGCCAGCACGGGGGGAGCGAACCAAGAGACCCAGTACTTC. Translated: CASTGGANQETQYF. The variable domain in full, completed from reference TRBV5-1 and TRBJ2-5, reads KAGVTQTPRYLIKTRGQQVTLSCSPISGHRSVSWYQQTPGQGLQFLFEYFSETQRNKGNFPGRFSGRQFSNSRSEMNVSTLELGDSALYLCASTGGANQETQYFGPGTRLLVL.

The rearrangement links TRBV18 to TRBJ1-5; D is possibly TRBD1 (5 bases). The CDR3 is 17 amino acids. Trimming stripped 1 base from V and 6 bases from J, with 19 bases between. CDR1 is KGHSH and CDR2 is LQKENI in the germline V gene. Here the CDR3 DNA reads TGTGCCAGCTCACCACGCTATAGCGGGGGTAGGCGTCAGCCCCAGCATTTT. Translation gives CASSPRYSGGRRQPQHF.

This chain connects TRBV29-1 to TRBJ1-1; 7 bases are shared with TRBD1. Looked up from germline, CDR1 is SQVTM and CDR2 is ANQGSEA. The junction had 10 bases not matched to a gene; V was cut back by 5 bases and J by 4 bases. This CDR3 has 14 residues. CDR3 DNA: TGCAGCGTTACAGGGACAGATGGCTTCACTGAAGCTTTCTTT. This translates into CSVTGTDGFTEAFF.

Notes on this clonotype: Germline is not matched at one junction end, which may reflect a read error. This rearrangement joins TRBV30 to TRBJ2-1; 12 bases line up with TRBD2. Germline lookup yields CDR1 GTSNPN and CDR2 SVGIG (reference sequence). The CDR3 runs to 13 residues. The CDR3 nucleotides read TGTGCCTGGAGTGTACTTCTAGCGGGAGGGCTGGTCTTC. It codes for CAWSVLLAGGLVF.

This CDR3 reads CASSWETAQETQYF. In DNA form, the CDR3 reads TGTGCCAGCAGTTGGGAGACAGCTCAAGAGACCCAGTACTTC. The V call is TRBV28, the J call TRBJ2-5; D tentatively fits TRBD1 or TRBD2 (5 bases each). CDR1 is MDHEN, CDR2 SYDVKM, per germline. The CDR3 is 14 amino acids. With 4 bases removed from V and 2 bases from J, the gap between germline ends came to 11 bases. The whole variable domain, filled in from reference TRBV28 and TRBJ2-5, reads DVKVTQSSRYLVKRTGEKVFLECVQDMDHENMFWYRQDPGLGLRLIYFSYDVKMKEKGDIPEGYSVSREKKERFSLILESASTNQTSMYLCASSWETAQETQYFGPGTRLLVL.

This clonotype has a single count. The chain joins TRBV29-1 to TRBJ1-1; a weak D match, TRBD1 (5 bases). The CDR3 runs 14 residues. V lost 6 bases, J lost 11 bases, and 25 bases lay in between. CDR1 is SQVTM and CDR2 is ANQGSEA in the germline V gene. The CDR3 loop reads CSVEKLLVKGDAFF. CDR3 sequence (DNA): TGCAGCGTCGAAAAACTACTCGTGAAAGGGGATGCTTTCTTT.

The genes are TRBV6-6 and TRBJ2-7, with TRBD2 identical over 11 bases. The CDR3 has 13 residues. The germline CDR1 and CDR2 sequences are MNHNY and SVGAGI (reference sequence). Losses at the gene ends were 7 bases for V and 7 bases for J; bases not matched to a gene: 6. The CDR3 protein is CASTGLAASEQYF. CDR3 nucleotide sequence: TGTGCCAGCACGGGACTAGCGGCATCAGAGCAGTACTTC.

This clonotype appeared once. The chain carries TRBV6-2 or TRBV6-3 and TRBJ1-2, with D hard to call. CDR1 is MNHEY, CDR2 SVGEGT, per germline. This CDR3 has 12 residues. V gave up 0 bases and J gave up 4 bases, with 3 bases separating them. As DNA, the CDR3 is TGTGCCAGCAGTTACTCGGTCTATGGCTACACCTTC. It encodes CASSYSVYGYTF.

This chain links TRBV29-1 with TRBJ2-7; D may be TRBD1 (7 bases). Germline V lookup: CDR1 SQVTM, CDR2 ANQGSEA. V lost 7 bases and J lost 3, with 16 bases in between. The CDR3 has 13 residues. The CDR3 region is CSAAGQTVYEQYF. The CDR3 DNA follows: TGCAGCGCCGCGGGACAGACGGTCTACGAGCAGTACTTC.

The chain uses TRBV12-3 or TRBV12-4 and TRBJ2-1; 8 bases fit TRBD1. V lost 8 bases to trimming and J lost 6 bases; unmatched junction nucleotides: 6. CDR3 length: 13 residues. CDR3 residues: CASSRTGGNEQFF. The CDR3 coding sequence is TGTGCCAGCTCACGAACAGGGGGCAATGAGCAGTTCTTC.

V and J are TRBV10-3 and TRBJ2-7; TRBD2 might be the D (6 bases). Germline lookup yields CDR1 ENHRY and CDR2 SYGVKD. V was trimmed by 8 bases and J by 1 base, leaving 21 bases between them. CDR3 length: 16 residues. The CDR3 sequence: CAIRTSPGIQSYEQYF. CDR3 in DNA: TGTGCCATCCGAACTAGCCCGGGCATCCAATCCTACGAGCAGTACTTC.